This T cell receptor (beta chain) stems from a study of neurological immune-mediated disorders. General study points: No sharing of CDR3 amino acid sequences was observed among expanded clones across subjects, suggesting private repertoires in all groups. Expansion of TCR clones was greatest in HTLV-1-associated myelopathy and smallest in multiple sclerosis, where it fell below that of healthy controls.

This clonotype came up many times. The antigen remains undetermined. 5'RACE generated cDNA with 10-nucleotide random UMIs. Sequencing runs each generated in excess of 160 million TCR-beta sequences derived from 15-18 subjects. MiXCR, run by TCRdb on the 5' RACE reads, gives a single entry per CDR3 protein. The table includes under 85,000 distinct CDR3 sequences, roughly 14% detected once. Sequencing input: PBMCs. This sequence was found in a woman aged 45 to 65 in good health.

The CDR3 DNA follows: TGTGCCAGCAGTTTGGGTGGGGCAGATACGCAGTATTTT. Its translation is CASSLGGADTQYF. The chain carries TRBV28 and TRBJ2-3; no reliable D call. CDR1 and CDR2 (germline): MDHEN, SYDVKM. The V end lost 3 bases, the J end lost 4 bases, and 8 bases lay between the germline ends. There are 13 residues in the CDR3.